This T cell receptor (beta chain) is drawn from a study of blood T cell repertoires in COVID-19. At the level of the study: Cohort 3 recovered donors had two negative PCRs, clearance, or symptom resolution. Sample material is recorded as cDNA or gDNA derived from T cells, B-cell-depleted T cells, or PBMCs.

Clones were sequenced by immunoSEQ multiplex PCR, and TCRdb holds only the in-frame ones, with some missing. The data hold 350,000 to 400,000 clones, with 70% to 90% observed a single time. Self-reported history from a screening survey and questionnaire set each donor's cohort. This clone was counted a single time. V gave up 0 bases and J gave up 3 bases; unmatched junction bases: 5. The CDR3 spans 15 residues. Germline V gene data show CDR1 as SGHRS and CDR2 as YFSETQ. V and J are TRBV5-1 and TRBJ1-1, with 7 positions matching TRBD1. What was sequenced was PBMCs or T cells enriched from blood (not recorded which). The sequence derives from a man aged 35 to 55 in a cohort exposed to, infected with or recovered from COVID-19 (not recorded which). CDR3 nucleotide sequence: TGCGCCAGCAGCTTGGCCGGACAGGAGGACACTGAAGCTTTCTTT. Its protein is CASSLAGQEDTEAFF.